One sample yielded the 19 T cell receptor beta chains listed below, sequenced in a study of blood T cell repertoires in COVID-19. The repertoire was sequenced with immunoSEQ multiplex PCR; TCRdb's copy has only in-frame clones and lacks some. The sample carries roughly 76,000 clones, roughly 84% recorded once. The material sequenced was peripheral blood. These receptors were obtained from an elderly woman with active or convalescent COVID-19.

CDR3 sequence (DNA): TGCGCCAGCAGCCAAGATCTTAGGCAGGCGACCTCTGGAAACACCATATATTTT. It is translated as CASSQDLRQATSGNTIYF. V gene TRBV4-3 combines with J gene TRBJ1-3; D is unclear. CDR1 is LGHNA and CDR2 is YSLEER in the germline V gene. The CDR3 is 18 residues long. V lost 0 bases to trimming and J lost 0 bases, with 15 bases between them.

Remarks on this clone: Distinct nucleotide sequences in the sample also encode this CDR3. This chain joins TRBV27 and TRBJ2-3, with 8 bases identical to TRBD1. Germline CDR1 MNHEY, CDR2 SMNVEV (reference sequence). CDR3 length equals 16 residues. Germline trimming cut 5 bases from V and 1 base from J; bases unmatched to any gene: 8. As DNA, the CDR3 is TGTGCCAGCAGTCACCGGGACAGGTATCGCACAGATACGCAGTATTTT. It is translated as CASSHRDRYRTDTQYF.

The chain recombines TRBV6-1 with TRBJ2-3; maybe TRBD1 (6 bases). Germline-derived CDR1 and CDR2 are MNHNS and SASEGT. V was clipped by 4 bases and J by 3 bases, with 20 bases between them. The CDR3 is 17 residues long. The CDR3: CASSANGGEGTTDTQYF. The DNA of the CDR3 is TGTGCCAGCAGTGCCAATGGTGGGGAAGGGACAACAGATACGCAGTATTTT.

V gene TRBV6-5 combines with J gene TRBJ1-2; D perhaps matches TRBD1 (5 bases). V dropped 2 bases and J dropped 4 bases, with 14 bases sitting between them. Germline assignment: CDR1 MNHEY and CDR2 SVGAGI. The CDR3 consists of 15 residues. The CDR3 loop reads CASSYTGGRAYGYTF. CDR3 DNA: TGTGCCAGCAGTTACACTGGGGGGAGGGCCTATGGCTACACCTTC.

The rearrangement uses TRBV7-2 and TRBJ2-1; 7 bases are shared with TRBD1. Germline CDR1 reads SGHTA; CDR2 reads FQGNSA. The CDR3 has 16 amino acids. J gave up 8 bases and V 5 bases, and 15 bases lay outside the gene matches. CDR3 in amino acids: CASSPGGFRIRDEQFF. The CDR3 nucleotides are TGTGCCAGCAGCCCAGGGGGTTTTCGGATCAGGGATGAGCAGTTCTTC.

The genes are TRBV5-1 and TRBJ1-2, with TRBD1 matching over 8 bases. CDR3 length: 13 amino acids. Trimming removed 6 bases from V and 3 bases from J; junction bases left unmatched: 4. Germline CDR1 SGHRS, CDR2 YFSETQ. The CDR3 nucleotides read TGCGCCAGCAAAGTGGACAGGGACTATGGCTACACCTTC. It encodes CASKVDRDYGYTF.

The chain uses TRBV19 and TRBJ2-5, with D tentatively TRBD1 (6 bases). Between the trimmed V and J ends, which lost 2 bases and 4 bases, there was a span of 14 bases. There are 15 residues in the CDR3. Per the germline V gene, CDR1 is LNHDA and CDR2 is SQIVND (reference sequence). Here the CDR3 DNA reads TGTGCCAGTAGTATACAGCAGGGGAGTGGAGAGACCCAGTACTTC. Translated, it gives CASSIQQGSGETQYF.

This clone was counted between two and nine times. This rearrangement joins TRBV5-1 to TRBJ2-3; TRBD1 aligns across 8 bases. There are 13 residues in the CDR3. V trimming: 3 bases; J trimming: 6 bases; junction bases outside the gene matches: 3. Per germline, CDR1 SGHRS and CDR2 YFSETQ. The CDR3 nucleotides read TGCGCCAGCAGCTCCCAGGGGGCCGATACGCAGTATTTT. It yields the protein CASSSQGADTQYF.

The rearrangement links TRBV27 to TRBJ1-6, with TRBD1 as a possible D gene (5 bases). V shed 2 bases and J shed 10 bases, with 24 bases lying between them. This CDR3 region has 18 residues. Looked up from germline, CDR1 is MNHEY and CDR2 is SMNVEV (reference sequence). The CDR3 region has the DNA TGTGCCAGCAGTTTAAGGCCCTCGCGACAGAACCCTGAATCACCCCTCCACTTT. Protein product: CASSLRPSRQNPESPLHF.

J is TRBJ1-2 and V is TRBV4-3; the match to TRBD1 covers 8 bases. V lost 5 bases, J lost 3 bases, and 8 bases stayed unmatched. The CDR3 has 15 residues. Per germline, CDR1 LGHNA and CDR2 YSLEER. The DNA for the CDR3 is TGCGCCAGCAGCGGCAGGGGGCTGTCTCACTATGGCTACACCTTC. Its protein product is CASSGRGLSHYGYTF.

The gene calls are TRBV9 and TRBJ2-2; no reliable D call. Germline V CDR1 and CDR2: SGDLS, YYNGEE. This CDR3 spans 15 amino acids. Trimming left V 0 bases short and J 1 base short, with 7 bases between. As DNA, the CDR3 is TGTGCCAGCAGCGTAGGCAATAGGAACACCGGGGAGCTGTTTTTT. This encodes CASSVGNRNTGELFF.

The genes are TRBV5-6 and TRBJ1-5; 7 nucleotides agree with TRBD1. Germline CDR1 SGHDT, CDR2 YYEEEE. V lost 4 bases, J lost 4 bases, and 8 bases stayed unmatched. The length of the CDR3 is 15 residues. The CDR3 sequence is CASSEGQVQNQPQHF. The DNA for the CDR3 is TGTGCCAGCAGCGAAGGACAGGTTCAAAATCAGCCCCAGCATTTT.

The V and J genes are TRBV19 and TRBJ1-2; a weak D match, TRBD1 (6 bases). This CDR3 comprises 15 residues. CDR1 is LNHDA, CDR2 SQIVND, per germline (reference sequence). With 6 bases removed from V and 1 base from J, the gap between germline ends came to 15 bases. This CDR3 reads CASRIQGSSNYGYTF. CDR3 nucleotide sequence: TGTGCCAGTAGGATACAGGGATCGAGTAACTATGGCTACACCTTC. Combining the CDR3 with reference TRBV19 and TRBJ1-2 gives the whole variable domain DGGITQSPKYLFRKEGQNVTLSCEQNLNHDAMYWYRQDPGQGLRLIYYSQIVNDFQKGDIAEGYSVSREKKESFPLTVTSAQKNPTAFYLCASRIQGSSNYGYTFGSGTRLTVV.

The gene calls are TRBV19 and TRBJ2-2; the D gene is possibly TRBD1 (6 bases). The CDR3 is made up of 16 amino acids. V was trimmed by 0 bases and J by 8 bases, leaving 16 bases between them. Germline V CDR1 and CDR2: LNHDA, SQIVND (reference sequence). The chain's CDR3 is CASSIDLFGGEGELFF. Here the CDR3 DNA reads TGTGCCAGTAGTATAGATCTTTTTGGGGGCGAAGGGGAGCTGTTTTTT.

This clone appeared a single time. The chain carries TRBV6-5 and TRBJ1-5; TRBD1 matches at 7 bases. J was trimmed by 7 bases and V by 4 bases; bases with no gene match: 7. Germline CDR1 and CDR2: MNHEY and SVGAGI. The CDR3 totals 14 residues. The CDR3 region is CASSSAGGRQPQHF. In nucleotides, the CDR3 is TGTGCCAGCAGTTCCGCAGGGGGGAGACAGCCCCAGCATTTT.

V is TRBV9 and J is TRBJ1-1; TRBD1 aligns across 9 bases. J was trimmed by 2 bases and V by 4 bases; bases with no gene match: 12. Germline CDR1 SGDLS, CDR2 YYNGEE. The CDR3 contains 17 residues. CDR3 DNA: TGTGCCAGCAGCCCTCGGACAGGGGCCGGCTATAACACTGAAGCTTTCTTT. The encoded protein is CASSPRTGAGYNTEAFF.

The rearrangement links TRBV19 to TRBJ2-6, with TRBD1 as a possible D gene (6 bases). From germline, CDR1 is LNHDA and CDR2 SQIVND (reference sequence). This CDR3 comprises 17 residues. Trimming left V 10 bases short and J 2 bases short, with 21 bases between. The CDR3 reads CATSVPQGRTGANVLTF. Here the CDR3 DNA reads TGTGCCACCAGCGTCCCACAGGGCAGAACTGGGGCCAACGTCCTGACTTTC. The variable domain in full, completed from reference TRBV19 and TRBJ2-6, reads DGGITQSPKYLFRKEGQNVTLSCEQNLNHDAMYWYRQDPGQGLRLIYYSQIVNDFQKGDIAEGYSVSREKKESFPLTVTSAQKNPTAFYLCATSVPQGRTGANVLTFGAGSRLTVL.

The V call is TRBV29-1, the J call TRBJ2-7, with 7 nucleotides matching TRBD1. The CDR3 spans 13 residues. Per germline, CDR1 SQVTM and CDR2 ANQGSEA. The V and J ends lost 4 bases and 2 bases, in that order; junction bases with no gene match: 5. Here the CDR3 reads CSVGTGVTYEQYF. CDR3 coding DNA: TGCAGCGTTGGGACAGGTGTCACCTACGAGCAGTACTTC.

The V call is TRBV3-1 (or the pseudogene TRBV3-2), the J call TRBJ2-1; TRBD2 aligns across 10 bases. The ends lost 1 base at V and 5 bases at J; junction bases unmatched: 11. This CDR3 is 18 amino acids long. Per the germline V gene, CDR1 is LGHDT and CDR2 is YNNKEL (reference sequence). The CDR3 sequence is CASSQVTAGGPIHNEQFF. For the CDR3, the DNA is TGTGCCAGCAGCCAAGTAACAGCGGGGGGGCCTATCCACAATGAGCAGTTCTTC.